A single TCR beta chain is shown here with its context. These data belong to a study of T cell changes during pregnancy in multiple sclerosis. Produced via immunoSEQ multiplex PCR; TCRdb's table is partial and in-frame only. This table holds roughly 40,000 clones, 91% found once. This CDR3 has 15 amino acids. The germline gives CDR1 SGHRS, CDR2 YFSETQ. V was shortened by 0 bases and J by 5 bases, with 11 bases between the two germline ends. This receptor was obtained from a female donor with multiple sclerosis, enrolled in a pregnancy study. The sequences come from CD8+ T cells from peripheral blood mononuclear cells, collected before pregnancy. The chain employs TRBV5-1 and TRBJ1-4; D is unclear. The CDR3 loop is CASSLGGRRNEKLFF. The CDR3 bases are TGCGCCAGCAGCTTGGGAGGAAGGAGGAATGAAAAACTGTTTTTT.